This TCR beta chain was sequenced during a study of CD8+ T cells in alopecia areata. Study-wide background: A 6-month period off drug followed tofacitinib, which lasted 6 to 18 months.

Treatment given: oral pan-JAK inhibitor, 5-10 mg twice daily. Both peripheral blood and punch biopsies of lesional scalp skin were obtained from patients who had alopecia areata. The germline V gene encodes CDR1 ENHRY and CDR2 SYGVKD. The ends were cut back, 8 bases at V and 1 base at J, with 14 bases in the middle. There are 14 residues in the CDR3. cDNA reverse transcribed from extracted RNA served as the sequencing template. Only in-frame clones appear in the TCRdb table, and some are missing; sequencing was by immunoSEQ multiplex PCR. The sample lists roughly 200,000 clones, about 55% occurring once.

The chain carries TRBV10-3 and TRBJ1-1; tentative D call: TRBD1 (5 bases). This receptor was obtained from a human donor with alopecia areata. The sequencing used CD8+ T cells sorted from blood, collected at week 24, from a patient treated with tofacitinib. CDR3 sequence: CAISGAGTNTEAFF. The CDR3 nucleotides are TGTGCCATCTCGGGAGCAGGGACGAACACTGAAGCTTTCTTT.